The source of this T cell receptor (beta chain) is a study of OX40 agonist ivuxolimab in advanced cancers. Across the whole study: Participants could have had prior anti-PD-1, anti-PD-L1 or anti-CTLA-4 therapy, and about 40% had some. Overall study findings and caveats: In the 0.1 to 3.0 mg/kg range, CD4+ and CD8+ blood T cells had expanded clonally by week 6. With doses of 0.1-3.0 mg/kg, partial responders showed among the lowest clonal expansion.

The method was immunoSEQ multiplex PCR; TCRdb's version includes in-frame clones alone and lacks a portion of them. This table has 80,000 to 95,000 clones, just over 85% appearing once. Turning to this clone: What it binds is unknown.

The CDR3 loop spans 13 amino acids. J was trimmed by 10 bases and V by 1 base; bases with no gene match: 6. The germline gives CDR1 SGHRS, CDR2 YFSETQ. The J gene is TRBJ2-7, the V gene TRBV5-1, with 9 bases lining up with TRBD2. The sequence came from an adult with an advanced solid tumor such as melanoma, head and neck, liver or kidney cancer. The sequences come from CD4+ or CD8+ T cells sorted from blood, collected in a trial of the OX40 agonist ivuxolimab. The CDR3 bases are TGCGCCAGCAGCTTGACACTAGCGGGTGTACAGTACTTC. Protein: CASSLTLAGVQYF.